This T cell receptor beta chain was profiled in a study of blood T cell repertoires in COVID-19. Study details: Collection of acute and convalescent COVID-19 samples took place in the United States, Italy and Spain. From T cells, B-cell-depleted T cells, or PBMCs came the material, which was cDNA or gDNA.

Authors' processing steps: For nucleated cells, counts were estimated from reference gene primer amplification. Assay: immunoSEQ multiplex PCR; the TCRdb copy retains only in-frame clones and omits some. That table is the source of V, J and clone size, and D and trimming were worked out from the DNA. The repertoire consists of fewer than 350,000 clones, with approximately 87% occurring once and the leading ten covering about 12%. Germline CDR1 is SGHTA and CDR2 is FQGNSA. The CDR3 has 16 residues. V lost 1 base to trimming and J lost 7 bases; unmatched junction nucleotides: 6. V is TRBV7-2 and J is TRBJ2-2; TRBD2 matches at 10 bases. Sequenced sample: peripheral blood. This TCR was sampled from a woman aged 30 to 39 with COVID-19, enrolled during active disease. CDR3 in DNA: TGTGCCAGCAGCTTAGGCAGCGGGGGGGCCCTCGGGGAGCTGTTTTTT. This sequence encodes CASSLGSGGALGELFF. The whole variable domain, remainder taken from reference TRBV7-2 and TRBJ2-2, is GAGVSQSPSNKVTEKGKDVELRCDPISGHTALYWYRQSLGQGLEFLIYFQGNSAPDKSGLPSDRFSAERTGGSVSTLTIQRTQQEDSAVYLCASSLGSGGALGELFFGEGSRLTVL.